Below, 27 T cell receptor beta chains from the same sample are listed, as sequenced in a study of cytomegalovirus exposure and HLA in healthy donors (dated by TCRdb to about 2017). The protocol used for the library was the immunoSEQ multiplex PCR assay. Entries here come from immuneACCESS through TCRdb and include only in-frame sequences with V and J called. Some clones fail to appear in such tables; in the studies checked, an unresolved V gene covers under half of the shortfall, and the cause of the remainder is unknown. A total of 160,000 or so clones appear in this sample, around 86% of them only once. In total, the top ten clones hold approximately 2.5% of the sample. Sequences were obtained from PBMCs. Receptors originate from a man younger than 30 in good health and CMV-seropositive.

On this clone: Other nucleotide sequences in the sample specify the same CDR3. J is TRBJ1-1 and V is TRBV20-1; D call uncertain. Germline lookup yields CDR1 DFQATT and CDR2 SNEGSKA (reference sequence). V lost 6 bases to trimming and J lost 5 bases, with 7 bases between them. The CDR3 runs to 10 residues. The CDR3 bases are TGCAGTGCCAAGCGGACTGAAGCTTTCTTT. It encodes CSAKRTEAFF.

This chain joins TRBV4-2 and TRBJ2-3; a weak D match, TRBD2 (7 bases). Germline V lookup: CDR1 LGHNA, CDR2 YNFKEQ. V dropped 0 bases and J dropped 7 bases, with 20 bases sitting between them. This CDR3 has 17 amino acids. As DNA, the CDR3 is TGTGCCAGCAGCCAAGAGCCCAAGGGGGGGCCGATATATACGCAGTATTTT. Protein: CASSQEPKGGPIYTQYF.

The J gene is TRBJ2-1, the V gene TRBV7-3; 8 nucleotides align to TRBD1. The CDR3 runs 15 residues. Germline V gene sequence: CDR1 SGHTA, CDR2 FQGTGA. Unmatched junction bases numbered 1, after V lost 3 bases and J lost 0 bases. The CDR3 region has the DNA TGTGCCAGCAGCTTCGACAGGGGCTCCTACAATGAGCAGTTCTTC. Translating gives CASSFDRGSYNEQFF.

This rearrangement joins TRBV6-1 to TRBJ2-2, with 7 bases fitting TRBD1. The V segment lost 4 bases and the J segment 6 bases; nucleotides outside the gene matches: 5. Germline-derived CDR1 and CDR2 are MNHNS and SASEGT. CDR3 length: 14 amino acids. The CDR3 bases are TGTGCCAGCAGTGGACAGGGTGGGGCCGGGGAGCTGTTTTTT. Translated, it gives CASSGQGGAGELFF.

V usage is TRBV7-3 and J usage is TRBJ2-1; D perhaps matches TRBD2 (6 bases). CDR1 is SGHTA, CDR2 FQGTGA, per germline. V was clipped by 5 bases and J by 8 bases, with 13 bases between them. This CDR3 is 13 amino acids long. The DNA for the CDR3 is TGTGCCAGCAGCCTCGCGGGGTTGGATGAGCAGTTCTTC. Protein product: CASSLAGLDEQFF.

The chain uses TRBV29-1 and TRBJ2-2; D may be TRBD2 (5 bases). With 3 bases removed from V and 2 bases from J, the gap between germline ends came to 10 bases. This CDR3 region has 14 residues. Germline CDR1 is SQVTM and CDR2 is ANQGSEA. Here the CDR3 reads CSVEAGVNTGELFF. As DNA, the CDR3 is TGCAGCGTTGAGGCCGGGGTTAACACCGGGGAGCTGTTTTTT.

This clone has a single count. The V gene is TRBV5-6, the J gene TRBJ1-1, with TRBD1 matching 12 bases. The CDR3 runs 17 residues. Germline CDR1 and CDR2: SGHDT and YYEEEE. Trimming removed 3 bases from V and 6 bases from J; junction bases left unmatched: 12. The CDR3 region is CASSSTPPGQGAPEAFF. The CDR3 region has the DNA TGTGCCAGCAGCTCTACCCCTCCGGGACAGGGGGCGCCTGAAGCTTTCTTT.

This clone was observed a few times. This chain joins TRBV9 and TRBJ1-2; tentatively, D is TRBD1 (6 bases). The germline gives CDR1 SGDLS, CDR2 YYNGEE. CDR3 length: 16 amino acids. V lost 1 base and J lost 5, with 18 bases in between. The CDR3, as DNA: TGTGCCAGCAGCGTAAGTTCGTTGGGGGCCCGGTATGGCTACACCTTC. It codes for CASSVSSLGARYGYTF.

This clone was seen a few times. The genes are TRBV6-5 and TRBJ2-7, with 11 bases identical to TRBD1. J was trimmed by 5 bases and V by 4 bases; bases with no gene match: 10. Germline V gene sequence: CDR1 MNHEY, CDR2 SVGAGI. The CDR3 extends over 16 amino acids. The CDR3: CASSFSPGQGVHEQYF. In nucleotides, the CDR3 is TGTGCCAGCAGTTTTTCGCCGGGACAGGGGGTCCACGAGCAGTACTTC.

DNA of the CDR3: TGTGCCAGCGGGGGGACTGAGTACACAGATACGCAGTATTTT. As protein: CASGGTEYTDTQYF. This chain connects TRBV2 to TRBJ2-3; possibly TRBD2 for D (6 bases). The germline gives CDR1 SNHLY, CDR2 FYNNEI. The CDR3 runs 14 residues. Trimming removed 8 bases at V and 2 bases at J, with 14 bases between.

The genes are TRBV7-2 and TRBJ2-7; D remains ambiguous. V was shortened by 6 bases and J by 3 bases, with 6 bases between the two germline ends. This CDR3 has 11 residues. In germline, CDR1 is SGHTA, CDR2 FQGNSA. The CDR3 coding sequence is TGTGCCAGCAGAGACAACTACGAGCAGTACTTC. Translation: CASRDNYEQYF.

This chain connects TRBV28 to TRBJ2-7, with D perhaps matching TRBD2 (6 bases). V shed 4 bases and J shed 9 bases, with 19 bases lying between them. This CDR3 contains 14 residues. Germline V gives CDR1 MDHEN, CDR2 SYDVKM. The CDR3 here is CASSSWGDVVGQYF. The CDR3 nucleotides read TGTGCCAGCAGTTCCTGGGGGGACGTCGTGGGGCAGTACTTC.

This chain links TRBV4-2 with TRBJ2-6; D remains ambiguous. V was clipped by 1 base and J by 2 bases, with 9 bases between them. Germline V gene lookup returns CDR1 LGHNA and CDR2 YNFKEQ. The CDR3 is made up of 16 amino acids. CDR3 in DNA: TGTGCCAGCAGCCAAGCGGCCCGGGCTGGGGCCAACGTCCTGACTTTC. Its protein is CASSQAARAGANVLTF.

This CDR3 reads CASTPSSRGNTQYF. CDR3 DNA sequence: TGTGCCAGCACTCCATCTTCCCGGGGGAATACGCAGTATTTT. The chain joins TRBV27 to TRBJ2-3, with D possibly matching TRBD2 (6 bases). Trimming cost V 7 bases and J 7 bases, with 18 bases left between them. The CDR3 is 14 amino acids. Germline CDR1 MNHEY, CDR2 SMNVEV (reference sequence).

The V call is TRBV14, the J call TRBJ2-7, with D perhaps matching TRBD1 (6 bases). Trimming shortened V by 1 base and J by 6 bases, and 25 bases separated the two germline ends. Germline loops: CDR1 SGHDN, CDR2 FVKESK. The CDR3 length is 18 residues. DNA for the CDR3: TGTGCCAGCAGCCAAGTATGGGCGCCAGGGGCCTTTTGGTGCGAGCAGTACTTC. It is translated as CASSQVWAPGAFWCEQYF. Together with reference TRBV14 and TRBJ2-7, the CDR3 gives the full variable domain: EAGVTQFPSHSVIEKGQTVTLRCDPISGHDNLYWYRRVMGKEIKFLLHFVKESKQDESGMPNNRFLAERTGGTYSTLKVQPAELEDSGVYFCASSQVWAPGAFWCEQYFGPGTRLTVT.

By share of the sample, this clone is medium-sized. V and J are TRBV7-9 and TRBJ1-1; no clear D. Germline V gene lookup returns CDR1 SEHNR and CDR2 FQNEAQ (reference sequence). Trimming took off 5 bases at V and 8 bases at J, with 9 bases between the two ends. The CDR3 extends over 11 amino acids. The CDR3 DNA sequence: TGTGCCAGCAGCATTGCAGGCGAAGCTTTCTTT. It yields the protein CASSIAGEAFF.

This clone is termed medium-sized. Other DNA variants within this sample encode the same CDR3. The chain is built from TRBV7-2 and TRBJ1-2; 7 bases match TRBD1. V dropped 5 bases and J dropped 7; count of bases not matched to a gene: 4. Germline assignment: CDR1 SGHTA and CDR2 FQGNSA. The CDR3 length is 12 residues. The CDR3: CASSPRTGGYTF. As DNA, the CDR3 is TGTGCCAGCAGCCCCCGGACAGGTGGCTACACCTTC. The full variable domain, completed using reference TRBV7-2 and TRBJ1-2, is GAGVSQSPSNKVTEKGKDVELRCDPISGHTALYWYRQSLGQGLEFLIYFQGNSAPDKSGLPSDRFSAERTGGSVSTLTIQRTQQEDSAVYLCASSPRTGGYTFGSGTRLTVV.

The J gene is TRBJ2-7, the V gene TRBV6-1, with TRBD1 matching 8 bases. The CDR3 is 17 residues long. V gave up 1 base and J gave up 2 bases; unmatched junction bases: 10. Germline V gene lookup returns CDR1 MNHNS and CDR2 SASEGT. The CDR3 region has the DNA TGTGCCAGCAGTGAAGATAGGTTAGGACAGGGCGCCTACGAGCAGTACTTC. Its protein product is CASSEDRLGQGAYEQYF.

The V and J genes are TRBV5-1 and TRBJ1-4, with D perhaps matching TRBD1 (6 bases). The CDR3 consists of 15 residues. V shed 0 bases and J shed 7 bases, with 13 bases lying between them. Germline V lookup: CDR1 SGHRS, CDR2 YFSETQ. CDR3 protein: CASSLEGDVGEKLFF. The CDR3 coding sequence is TGCGCCAGCAGCTTGGAGGGGGACGTAGGTGAAAAACTGTTTTTT.

The chain employs TRBV2 and TRBJ2-1, with D maybe TRBD1 (6 bases). With 4 bases removed from V and 3 bases from J, the gap between germline ends came to 7 bases. CDR1 SNHLY and CDR2 FYNNEI come from the germline V gene. The CDR3 consists of 13 residues. CDR3 nucleotides: TGTGCCAGCAGTGTACAGGGCTACAATGAGCAGTTCTTC. This codes for CASSVQGYNEQFF.

The chain combines TRBV29-1 with TRBJ1-2; 9 bases line up with TRBD1. This CDR3 is built from 14 residues. Germline V gene lookup returns CDR1 SQVTM and CDR2 ANQGSEA. J gave up 7 bases and V 6 bases, and 12 bases lay outside the gene matches. The CDR3 bases are TGCAGCGTCCCGCCGGGACAGGGAGAGGGTGGCTACACCTTC. Amino acid sequence: CSVPPGQGEGGYTF.

This clone came up once. The chain joins TRBV19 to TRBJ1-1; D not certain. Between the trimmed V and J ends, which lost 1 base and 0 bases, there was a span of 15 bases. CDR1 is LNHDA and CDR2 is SQIVND in the germline V gene (reference sequence). This CDR3 region has 17 residues. In nucleotides, the CDR3 is TGTGCCAGTAGTATAGTGACTCGGAGTACTTTGAACACTGAAGCTTTCTTT. It codes for CASSIVTRSTLNTEAFF. The full variable domain, in which reference TRBV19 and TRBJ1-1 provide the parts outside the CDR3, is DGGITQSPKYLFRKEGQNVTLSCEQNLNHDAMYWYRQDPGQGLRLIYYSQIVNDFQKGDIAEGYSVSREKKESFPLTVTSAQKNPTAFYLCASSIVTRSTLNTEAFFGQGTRLTVV.

CDR3 coding DNA: TGCAGCGTTGAAATCTCAGGGCTGAACACTGAAGCTTTCTTT. Its protein is CSVEISGLNTEAFF. The chain employs TRBV29-1 and TRBJ1-1, with D perhaps matching TRBD1 (5 bases). This CDR3 contains 14 residues. Between the trimmed V and J ends, which lost 2 bases and 0 bases, there was a span of 10 bases. CDR1 is SQVTM and CDR2 is ANQGSEA in the germline V gene.

The chain carries TRBV5-1 and TRBJ2-1; 7 bases align to TRBD1. From germline, CDR1 is SGHRS and CDR2 YFSETQ. The CDR3 totals 17 residues. V was clipped by 0 bases and J by 9 bases; unmatched bases: 15. The CDR3: CASSLEIRDSAMGEQFF. In DNA, the CDR3 is TGCGCCAGCAGCTTGGAGATCCGGGACAGTGCGATGGGTGAGCAGTTCTTC.

The CDR3 reads CASSAPGVRRSNQPQHF. The CDR3 DNA reads TGTGCCAGTAGTGCCCCGGGTGTGCGGCGTAGCAATCAGCCCCAGCATTTT. This sequence joins TRBV19 and TRBJ1-5; D ambiguous. The CDR3 sequence is 17 residues long. The germline CDR1 and CDR2 sequences are LNHDA and SQIVND (reference sequence). The germline V and J ends were trimmed by 5 bases and 0 bases, with 17 bases remaining between them.

The J gene is TRBJ1-3, the V gene TRBV5-5, with a tentative D call TRBD1 (6 bases). Germline CDR1 and CDR2: SGHKS and YYEKEE (reference sequence). Trimming took 4 bases from V and 3 from J, leaving 8 bases between them. The CDR3 is made up of 13 amino acids. In DNA form, the CDR3 reads TGTGCCAGCAGCCCAGGGGTTGGAAACACCATATATTTT. Translating gives CASSPGVGNTIYF. The variable domain in full, with the rest retrieved from reference TRBV5-5 and TRBJ1-3, is DAGVTQSPTHLIKTRGQQVTLRCSPISGHKSVSWYQQVLGQGPQFIFQYYEKEERGRGNFPDRFSARQFPNYSSELNVNALLLGDSALYLCASSPGVGNTIYFGEGSWLTVV.

The gene calls are TRBV9 and TRBJ2-7; possible D gene TRBD2, 6 bases. CDR1 is SGDLS and CDR2 is YYNGEE in the germline V gene. V was pared by 5 bases and J by 6 bases, with 12 bases between. The CDR3 runs 12 residues. The CDR3 loop reads CASSRQGGEQYF. For the CDR3, the DNA is TGTGCCAGCAGTCGGCAGGGAGGCGAGCAGTACTTC.